This TCR beta chain was recorded in a study of cytomegalovirus exposure and HLA in healthy donors. As for the study in general: The Caucasian-associated ancestry cluster held 65% to 90% of some 420 genotyped donors.

For this clone: Antigen unknown.

It was with 60 Vbeta and 13 Jbeta primers that the PCR ran. Data came from immunoSEQ multiplex PCR; TCRdb stores just in-frame clones and leaves some out. The repertoire holds about 130,000 clones, with 60% to 80% as singletons. J lost 3 bases, V lost 6 bases, and 4 bases had no gene match. The germline V gene encodes CDR1 MNHEY and CDR2 SMNVEV (reference sequence). The CDR3 totals 13 residues. General study results and limits: V- and J-gene trimming in TCR beta was tied to a missense DCLRE1C variant by an analysis performed later. According to a later analysis, most TCR beta chains associated with CMV appeared HLA-restricted. Most TCRs appeared rarely, but some public TCRs recurred in many donors.

The chain carries TRBV27 and TRBJ2-7; 8 positions agree with TRBD1. This clonotype was sampled from a female donor in good health and CMV-seronegative. Sequenced material: PBMCs. The CDR3 loop reads CASRPGQVYEQYF. CDR3 bases: TGTGCCAGCAGACCGGGACAGGTCTACGAGCAGTACTTC.